Presented here are 18 T cell receptor beta chains from one specimen sequenced in a study of siplizumab effects on memory and regulatory T cells. The assay was immunoSEQ multiplex PCR, and TCRdb's table has in-frame clones only and misses some. The sample includes some 97,000 clones, 92% of them seen just once. Sequenced sample: Tregs sorted from blood. All receptors derive from a human donor in good health.

The chain joins TRBV6-5 to TRBJ2-1; D gene unclear. The CDR3 length is 12 residues. The germline gives CDR1 MNHEY, CDR2 SVGAGI. V lost 5 bases and J 9 bases, leaving 11 bases between the germline ends. In DNA, the CDR3 is TGTGCCAGCAGTCCACTCCTGGGTGAGCAGTTCTTC. It is translated as CASSPLLGEQFF.

The chain joins TRBV6-1 to TRBJ1-5; D is perhaps TRBD1 (6 bases). Germline assignment: CDR1 MNHNS and CDR2 SASEGT. This CDR3 has 17 residues. V gave up 4 bases and J gave up 0 bases, with 16 bases separating them. The CDR3 sequence: CASSGGGWGASNQPQHF. In nucleotides, the CDR3 is TGTGCCAGCAGTGGAGGGGGTTGGGGGGCTAGCAATCAGCCCCAGCATTTT.

The gene calls are TRBV4-2 and TRBJ2-5, with 10 bases lining up with TRBD1. Germline assignment: CDR1 LGHNA and CDR2 YNFKEQ. J lost 3 bases, V lost 0 bases, and 1 base had no gene match. This CDR3 has 15 residues. The CDR3 loop is CASSQEGTGEETQYF. The CDR3 DNA reads TGTGCCAGCAGCCAAGAAGGGACAGGGGAAGAGACCCAGTACTTC.

The V gene is TRBV4-1, the J gene TRBJ2-7; D call uncertain. Trimming left V 0 bases short and J 2 bases short, with 8 bases between. CDR1 MGHRA and CDR2 YSYEKL come from the germline V gene. The CDR3 is 14 amino acids. CDR3 sequence: CASSQDPGTYEQYF. CDR3 nucleotide sequence: TGCGCCAGCAGCCAAGATCCAGGAACCTACGAGCAGTACTTC.

V usage is TRBV4-1 and J usage is TRBJ2-6; either TRBD1 or TRBD2 may supply D (5 bases each). The germline gives CDR1 MGHRA, CDR2 YSYEKL. The CDR3 contains 18 residues. The V end was cut by 4 bases, the J end by 5 bases, with 21 bases between. The CDR3 here is CASSRQQEVMIRANVLTF. Written as DNA, the CDR3 is TGCGCCAGCAGCCGCCAACAGGAGGTAATGATTAGGGCCAACGTCCTGACTTTC.

In this sample, this clone turned up once. The rearrangement uses TRBV6-5 and TRBJ2-6, with TRBD1 identical over 7 bases. The CDR3 runs to 14 residues. J lost 7 bases, V lost 6 bases, and 6 bases had no gene match. Germline V lookup: CDR1 MNHEY, CDR2 SVGAGI. Here the CDR3 reads CASRSRQGANVLTF. In nucleotides, the CDR3 is TGTGCCAGCAGATCCCGACAGGGAGCCAACGTCCTGACTTTC.

The chain carries TRBV7-9 and TRBJ2-5; D may match TRBD1 or TRBD2 (6 bases each). V shed 1 base and J shed 1 base, with 16 bases lying between them. In germline, CDR1 is SEHNR, CDR2 FQNEAQ (reference sequence). The CDR3 is 17 amino acids. Here the CDR3 reads CASSLGRGSLSQETQYF. CDR3 bases: TGTGCCAGCAGCTTAGGGAGGGGGTCTTTAAGCCAAGAGACCCAGTACTTC.

The gene calls are TRBV5-6 and TRBJ2-1; 10 bases are a match to TRBD2. Per germline, CDR1 SGHDT and CDR2 YYEEEE. This CDR3 contains 17 residues. Losses at the gene ends were 4 bases for V and 6 bases for J; bases not matched to a gene: 13. The CDR3, as DNA: TGTGCCAGCAGCACCGGACCTAGCGGGAGCTTCTCCAATGAGCAGTTCTTC. Translated, it gives CASSTGPSGSFSNEQFF.

This CDR3 reads CASSLEGTGYNEQFF. The CDR3 DNA reads TGTGCCAGCAGCTTGGAAGGGACAGGCTACAATGAGCAGTTCTTC. The chain joins TRBV5-4 to TRBJ2-1; 8 bases map to TRBD1. V lost 0 bases, J lost 3 bases, and 2 bases stayed unmatched. Germline V lookup: CDR1 SGHNT, CDR2 YYREEE (reference sequence). This CDR3 has 15 residues.

V gene TRBV21-1 combines with J gene TRBJ2-2. TRBV21-1 is given as a pseudogene. The CDR3 contains 16 residues. CDR3 bases: TGTGCCAGCAGCAAAGGGGCGAGGTGGAACACCGGGGAGCTGTTTTTT. This codes for CASSKGARWNTGELFF.

Worth noting for this clone: Other nucleotide sequences from this sample produce the same CDR3. CDR3: CASSVQGYNEQFF. DNA for the CDR3: TGTGCCAGCAGTGTGCAGGGTTACAATGAGCAGTTCTTC. The chain employs TRBV2 and TRBJ2-1; a possible D gene is TRBD1 (5 bases). CDR1 SNHLY and CDR2 FYNNEI come from the germline V gene. Trimming took 4 bases from V and 4 from J, leaving 8 bases between them. This CDR3 has 13 amino acids.

The gene calls are TRBV5-6 and TRBJ2-2; D possibly matches TRBD1 or TRBD2 (5 bases each). Trimming pared 3 bases from V and 2 bases from J, leaving 14 bases between. There are 16 residues in the CDR3. Germline lookup yields CDR1 SGHDT and CDR2 YYEEEE. The CDR3 nucleotides are TGTGCCAGCAGCTCGGGGCCGGCGGGTAACACCGGGGAGCTGTTTTTT. This translates into CASSSGPAGNTGELFF.

In its sample, this clone was seen once. The chain combines TRBV27 with TRBJ1-5; 9 bases map to TRBD1. V shed 5 bases, J shed 2 bases, and the junction held 7 bases outside the gene matches. The CDR3 runs to 16 residues. Germline-derived CDR1 and CDR2 are MNHEY and SMNVEV (reference sequence). CDR3 in amino acids: CASSPTDRGGNQPQHF. The CDR3 DNA sequence: TGTGCCAGCAGTCCAACGGACAGGGGCGGCAATCAGCCCCAGCATTTT.

V gene TRBV30 combines with J gene TRBJ1-3; D gene unclear. The CDR3 length is 16 residues. V was clipped by 3 bases and J by 0 bases, with 15 bases between them. Germline V CDR1 and CDR2: GTSNPN, SVGIG (reference sequence). As DNA, the CDR3 is TGTGCCTGGAGAGGAAAGGATCTGAGCTCTGGAAACACCATATATTTT. Residues: CAWRGKDLSSGNTIYF.

The rearrangement joins TRBV6-5 to TRBJ2-7; D possibly uses TRBD1 or TRBD2 (5 bases each). V gave up 6 bases and J gave up 9 bases, with 12 bases separating them. Germline lookup yields CDR1 MNHEY and CDR2 SVGAGI. This CDR3 is built from 11 residues. The CDR3 protein is CASRRGVTQYF. The CDR3 bases are TGTGCCAGCAGAAGGGGAGTGACGCAGTACTTC.

The V and J genes are TRBV11-3 and TRBJ2-5; TRBD1 aligns across 7 bases. Germline-derived CDR1 and CDR2 are SGHNT and YENEEA. The CDR3 is made up of 14 amino acids. Losses at the gene ends were 5 bases for V and 1 base for J; bases not matched to a gene: 4. The CDR3 DNA reads TGTGCCAGCAGCGCCCGGGACAGCCAAGAGACCCAGTACTTC. It specifies CASSARDSQETQYF.

CDR3 in amino acids: CASRLGTLGELFF. In DNA, the CDR3 is TGTGCCAGCAGATTAGGGACTCTTGGGGAGCTGTTTTTT. The chain combines TRBV6-5 with TRBJ2-2; D might be TRBD2 (6 bases). This CDR3 is 13 amino acids long. Germline V gene sequence: CDR1 MNHEY, CDR2 SVGAGI. Trimming removed 6 bases from V and 8 bases from J, with 13 bases in between.

Comment on this clone: Sequence at one end of the junction differs from germline and may be a read error. This chain uses TRBV10-3 with TRBJ2-2, with TRBD2 matching 7 bases. The CDR3 runs to 17 residues. CDR1 and CDR2 from the germline V gene are ENHRY and SYGVKD. CDR3: CASSKGLGLNRTGELFF. CDR3 DNA: TGTGCCAGCAGTAAGGGATTGGGACTAAATCGCACCGGGGAGCTGTTTTTT.